This T cell receptor beta chain was sequenced during a study of T-cell reconstitution after alpha-beta-depleted transplantation in children. Study outcomes and limitations: The authors attributed T-cell counts and diversity one year after transplant mostly to newly produced T cells. Elevated TCRbeta diversity at day 60 was traced, in some patients, to surviving recipient T cells and thymic progenitors.

This clonotype was recorded at least ten times. What it binds is not known. Trimming stripped 2 bases from V and 6 bases from J, with 11 bases between. The length of the CDR3 is 14 residues. Germline V gene lookup returns CDR1 SGHRS and CDR2 YFSETQ. The library targeted TCRbeta and was prepared with unique molecular identifiers. TCRdb reanalysed the PCR reads using MiXCR and keeps one entry per CDR3 protein. The table has over 200,000 distinct CDR3 sequences, roughly a tenth seen once. The sample was PBMCs, taken before TCRalphabeta/CD19-depleted stem cell transplant. The receptor was derived from a child under two years old with acute myeloid leukemia, due to receive a stem cell transplant. V usage is TRBV5-1 and J usage is TRBJ2-2; D possibly uses TRBD1 or TRBD2 (5 bases each). CDR3 sequence (DNA): TGCGCCAGCAGCTTTTCAGGGACGTCCGGGGAGCTGTTTTTT. Translated, it gives CASSFSGTSGELFF.